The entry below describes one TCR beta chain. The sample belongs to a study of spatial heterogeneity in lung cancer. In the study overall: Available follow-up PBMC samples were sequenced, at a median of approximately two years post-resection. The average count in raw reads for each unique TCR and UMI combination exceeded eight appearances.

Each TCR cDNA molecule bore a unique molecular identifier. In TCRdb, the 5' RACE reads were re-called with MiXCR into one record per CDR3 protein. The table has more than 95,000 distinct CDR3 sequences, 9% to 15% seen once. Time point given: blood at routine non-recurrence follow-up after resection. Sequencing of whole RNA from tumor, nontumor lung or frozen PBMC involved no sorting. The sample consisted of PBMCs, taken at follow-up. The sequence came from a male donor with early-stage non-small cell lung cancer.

This CDR3 is CSVDAGILPGPEKLFF. The CDR3 DNA follows: TGCAGCGTTGATGCCGGGATACTACCGGGACCCGAAAAACTGTTTTTT. The rearrangement joins TRBV29-1 to TRBJ1-4, with D possibly being TRBD1 (5 bases). The V end lost 3 bases, the J end lost 8 bases, and 22 bases lay between the germline ends. This CDR3 comprises 16 residues. Germline loops: CDR1 SQVTM, CDR2 ANQGSEA.